This TCR beta chain derives from a study of CDR3 diversity in severe acne. For this clonotype: This CDR3 is missing its conserved last phenylalanine or tryptophan, likely due to a read error.

The CDR3 is 15 amino acids. In TCRdb, the PCR reads were re-called with MiXCR into one record per CDR3 protein. The sample yields some 84,000 distinct CDR3 sequences, under 60% seen once. The sequence was collected from a male donor in good health, without acne. The rearrangement links TRBV12-3 or TRBV12-4 to TRBJ1-1; 7 nucleotides agree with TRBD1. Input material: blood. The CDR3: CASGLEGAGDTEAFL. As DNA, the CDR3 is TGTGCTAGTGGTTTAGAGGGGGCGGGAGATACTGAAGCTTTCCTT.